This T cell receptor (beta chain) was sequenced during a study of blood T cell repertoires in COVID-19. Across the study: COVID-19 samples, acute and convalescent, were from the United States, Italy and Spain. The cDNA or gDNA used as material had been derived from T cells, B-cell-depleted T cells, or PBMCs.

Authors' data handling: Reference gene primer amplification gave estimated nucleated cell counts. Data came from immunoSEQ multiplex PCR; TCRdb stores just in-frame clones and leaves some out. D and trimming were read from the DNA, whereas the V and J calls and clone size are those reported in that table. The table shows 250,000 or so clones, with roughly four fifths occurring only once. Germline V gene sequence: CDR1 MNHEY, CDR2 SMNVEV (reference sequence). CDR3 size: 16 residues. Deletions cut 10 bases from V and 7 bases from J, with 23 bases between. The J gene is TRBJ1-6, the V gene TRBV27; tentatively, D is TRBD1 (6 bases). Sequenced input: peripheral blood. The clonotype comes from a man aged 45-65 years with acute or convalescent COVID-19. CDR3 coding DNA: TGTGCCACCCACCGCGGTACAGGGATGTTAAATTCACCCCTCCACTTT. Protein: CATHRGTGMLNSPLHF.